This T cell receptor (beta chain) was captured in a study of blood T cell repertoires in COVID-19. Whole-study context: Samples taken during acute and convalescent COVID-19 were collected in the United States, Italy and Spain. From T cells, B-cell-depleted T cells, or PBMCs came the material, which was cDNA or gDNA.

In the authors' methods: Scientists estimated how many nucleated cells there were by amplifying reference gene primers. Profiled with immunoSEQ multiplex PCR; TCRdb holds only in-frame clones, not every one. The DNA gave D and trimming, while V, J and clone size come from that table. The sample yields around 150,000 clones, roughly 84% seen once. This clone has at least ten counts. This CDR3 spans 14 amino acids. Germline trimming cut 4 bases from V and 4 bases from J; bases unmatched to any gene: 2. Looked up from germline, CDR1 is SGHDT and CDR2 is YYEEEE. This receptor was taken from a woman aged 45-65 years in a cohort sampled during active or convalescent COVID-19. This chain links TRBV5-6 with TRBJ2-7, with 13 positions matching TRBD2. The sequenced sample consisted of peripheral blood. CDR3 DNA: TGTGCCAGCAGCACGGGACTAGCGGGGTACGAGCAGTACTTC. Its protein product is CASSTGLAGYEQYF.